These 29 T cell receptor beta chains were sequenced from one sample in a study of blood T cell repertoires in COVID-19 (dated by TCRdb to 2019 to 2021). The library was generated by the immunoSEQ multiplex PCR assay. The clones in this table, taken by TCRdb from immuneACCESS, are in-frame only. Not every clone is retained; where verified, under half of the shortfall comes from an unresolved V gene, and the cause of the rest is unknown. Present in this sample are approximately 450,000 clones, roughly 91% of which were seen just once. The top ten hold 4.3% of the sample. Sequencing was carried out using peripheral blood. The source is a young woman with acute or convalescent COVID-19.

V and J are TRBV28 and TRBJ1-1; possibly TRBD1 for D (5 bases). The CDR3 covers 14 residues. Germline CDR1 is MDHEN and CDR2 is SYDVKM. Trimming shortened V by 6 bases and J by 0 bases, and 11 bases separated the two germline ends. The CDR3 spells CASSQQVMNTEAFF. The CDR3 nucleotides read TGTGCCAGCAGCCAACAGGTTATGAACACTGAAGCTTTCTTT.

The chain is built from TRBV7-9 and TRBJ2-3, with 8 bases lining up with TRBD1. V trimming: 3 bases; J trimming: 4 bases; junction bases outside the gene matches: 6. Germline V gene sequence: CDR1 SEHNR, CDR2 FQNEAQ (reference sequence). CDR3 length: 15 amino acids. The CDR3 loop reads CASSFWARGPDTQYF. The CDR3 region has the DNA TGTGCCAGCAGCTTTTGGGCCAGGGGGCCAGATACGCAGTATTTT.

V usage is TRBV12-5 and J usage is TRBJ2-2, with 12 bases identical to TRBD2. CDR3 length: 16 amino acids. The J segment lost 4 bases and the V segment lost 7 bases, leaving 7 bases of the junction unmatched. CDR1 and CDR2 from the germline V gene are LGHNT and FRNRAP. The CDR3 region has the DNA TGTGCTAGTGCCCTCCTAGCGGGGGGGGGCACCGGGGAGCTGTTTTTT. This encodes CASALLAGGGTGELFF.

The gene calls are TRBV21-1 and TRBJ2-7; the D segment call TRBD2 is taken from the table without a DNA check. TRBV21-1 is given as a pseudogene. The CDR3 runs to 16 residues. CDR3 sequence (DNA): TGTGCCAGCAGCAAACAACATTCTAGCGGGGTCCACGAGCAGTACTTC. Amino acids: CASSKQHSSGVHEQYF.

The chain couples TRBV28 to TRBJ1-6; TRBD1 is a possible D gene (6 bases). There are 14 residues in the CDR3. V shed 7 bases and J shed 7 bases, with 14 bases lying between them. CDR1 MDHEN and CDR2 SYDVKM come from the germline V gene. The CDR3 region has the DNA TGTGCCAGCAAAAGGACAGCGGAGAATTCACCCCTCCACTTT. This sequence encodes CASKRTAENSPLHF. The variable domain in full, completed from reference TRBV28 and TRBJ1-6, reads DVKVTQSSRYLVKRTGEKVFLECVQDMDHENMFWYRQDPGLGLRLIYFSYDVKMKEKGDIPEGYSVSREKKERFSLILESASTNQTSMYLCASKRTAENSPLHFGNGTRLTVT.

The chain is built from TRBV28 and TRBJ1-4; 8 positions agree with TRBD1. Per germline, CDR1 MDHEN and CDR2 SYDVKM. V was pared by 4 bases and J by 4 bases, with 8 bases of the junction left unmatched. The CDR3 consists of 16 residues. The chain's CDR3 is CASSSPPGQVNEKLFF. CDR3 DNA sequence: TGTGCCAGCAGTTCCCCGCCGGGACAGGTTAATGAAAAACTGTTTTTT. Supplemented by reference TRBV28 and TRBJ1-4, the full variable domain reads DVKVTQSSRYLVKRTGEKVFLECVQDMDHENMFWYRQDPGLGLRLIYFSYDVKMKEKGDIPEGYSVSREKKERFSLILESASTNQTSMYLCASSSPPGQVNEKLFFGSGTQLSVL.

The rearrangement uses TRBV28 and TRBJ2-2; TRBD1 might be the D (5 bases). The length of the CDR3 is 13 residues. V lost 6 bases, J lost 7 bases, and 12 bases lay in between. Germline V gene data show CDR1 as MDHEN and CDR2 as SYDVKM. In DNA, the CDR3 is TGTGCCAGCAGGGCAGGGTACCTCGGGGAGCTGTTTTTT. It yields the protein CASRAGYLGELFF.

The rearrangement uses TRBV7-3 and TRBJ2-3; 10 nucleotides match TRBD2. The CDR3 is 18 amino acids. J gave up 2 bases and V 2 bases, and 10 bases lay outside the gene matches. The germline gives CDR1 SGHTA, CDR2 FQGTGA. CDR3 sequence: CASSLGVAGGTYTDTQYF. DNA of the CDR3: TGTGCCAGCAGCTTAGGGGTAGCGGGGGGCACTTACACAGATACGCAGTATTTT.

The gene calls are TRBV28 and TRBJ1-2; tentatively, D is TRBD1 (6 bases). V shed 3 bases and J shed 8 bases, with 13 bases lying between them. CDR3 length equals 13 residues. Germline V CDR1 and CDR2: MDHEN, SYDVKM. The CDR3 nucleotides are TGTGCCAGCAGTTTGGGGGCTTTAATCGGCTACACCTTC. Translating it yields CASSLGALIGYTF.

CDR3 sequence reads: CASSPEGTGRAYEQYF. The CDR3 DNA follows: TGCGCCAGCAGCCCGGAAGGGACAGGGCGCGCCTACGAGCAGTACTTC. This chain links TRBV5-1 with TRBJ2-7, with 9 positions matching TRBD1. This CDR3 has 16 residues. Germline CDR1 is SGHRS and CDR2 is YFSETQ. V lost 4 bases to trimming and J lost 2 bases; unmatched junction nucleotides: 10.

The chain has TRBV3-1 (or the pseudogene TRBV3-2) and TRBJ2-3; TRBD2 is a possible D gene (6 bases). Germline V gives CDR1 LGHDT, CDR2 YNNKEL (reference sequence). CDR3 length: 14 amino acids. The V end was cut by 3 bases, the J end by 2 bases, with 9 bases between. The CDR3 DNA reads TGTGCCAGCAGCCAGGACTATAACACAGATACGCAGTATTTT. Its protein is CASSQDYNTDTQYF.

The V call is TRBV11-2, the J call TRBJ2-5; 8 nucleotides align to TRBD2. Trimming removed 2 bases from V and 3 bases from J; junction bases left unmatched: 5. This CDR3 has 15 amino acids. Germline values: CDR1 SGHAT, CDR2 FQNNGV. The CDR3 region has the DNA TGTGCCAGCAGCTTACATTTCGGGGGGGAAGAGACCCAGTACTTC. As protein: CASSLHFGGEETQYF.

This clone appeared a single time. The gene calls are TRBV2 and TRBJ1-3; a weak D match, TRBD1 (6 bases). Trimming left V 2 bases short and J 4 bases short, with 12 bases between. Germline V lookup: CDR1 SNHLY, CDR2 FYNNEI. This CDR3 has 15 amino acids. The CDR3 protein is CASSEWGLGGNTIYF. The CDR3 DNA sequence: TGTGCCAGCAGTGAATGGGGGCTTGGCGGAAACACCATATATTTT.

The rearrangement uses TRBV5-1 and TRBJ2-7; 11 bases match TRBD2. This CDR3 has 16 amino acids. With V trimmed by 3 bases and J by 0 bases, 5 bases remained unmatched. Germline V CDR1 and CDR2: SGHRS, YFSETQ. The CDR3 spells CASSSGLAASSYEQYF. In nucleotides, the CDR3 is TGCGCCAGCAGCTCGGGACTAGCGGCTTCCTCCTACGAGCAGTACTTC.

The CDR3 DNA reads TGTGCCAGCAGCAAGACGGGGGGTTCGGATACGCAGTATTTT. Protein: CASSKTGGSDTQYF. The genes are TRBV7-3 and TRBJ2-3; 7 bases align to TRBD2. CDR1 is SGHTA and CDR2 is FQGTGA in the germline V gene. The CDR3 is 14 residues long. V trimming: 5 bases; J trimming: 6 bases; junction bases outside the gene matches: 8.

The CDR3 DNA reads as TGTGCCAGCAGTTCCGACTGGACAGGGGGCCTAGCTGAAGCTTTCTTT. It encodes CASSSDWTGGLAEAFF. This rearrangement joins TRBV6-5 to TRBJ1-1; 11 nucleotides match TRBD1. V shed 4 bases and J 6 bases; nucleotides not matched to a gene: 10. This CDR3 comprises 16 residues. Germline assignment: CDR1 MNHEY and CDR2 SVGAGI.

In this sample, this clone turned up once. The chain is built from TRBV5-5 and TRBJ1-5; 10 nucleotides line up with TRBD1. V dropped 4 bases and J dropped 7; count of bases not matched to a gene: 8. Germline V gene lookup returns CDR1 SGHKS and CDR2 YYEKEE (reference sequence). This CDR3 comprises 15 residues. The CDR3 DNA sequence: TGTGCCAGCAGCCCAGGGACAGGGGTTGGGCAGCCCCAGCATTTT. Its translation is CASSPGTGVGQPQHF.

This clone was detected once. The CDR3 bases are TGTGCCATAACCGGGACAGAGTTACACTTTAATTCACCCCTCCACTTT. Translation gives CAITGTELHFNSPLHF. The chain joins TRBV24-1 to TRBJ1-6; 7 bases line up with TRBD1. This CDR3 is built from 16 residues. Germline loops: CDR1 KGHDR, CDR2 SFDVKD. Losses at the gene ends were 11 bases for V and 6 bases for J; bases not matched to a gene: 15.

This clone was seen a handful of times. The chain is built from TRBV5-4 and TRBJ1-1; no clear D. Germline CDR1 SGHNT, CDR2 YYREEE (reference sequence). The germline V and J ends were trimmed by 6 bases and 3 bases, with 12 bases remaining between them. This CDR3 comprises 13 residues. In nucleotides, the CDR3 is TGTGCCAGCACCTCAAGGAGGGACACTGAAGCTTTCTTT. It codes for CASTSRRDTEAFF.

The chain is built from TRBV9 and TRBJ2-3, with 7 bases aligning to TRBD1. Unmatched junction bases numbered 20, after V lost 3 bases and J lost 4 bases. CDR3 length: 19 residues. CDR1 and CDR2 from the germline V gene are SGDLS and YYNGEE. The CDR3 loop reads CASSATITPKGAQPDTQYF. In nucleotides, the CDR3 is TGTGCCAGCAGCGCAACCATAACCCCGAAGGGGGCCCAGCCAGATACGCAGTATTTT.

This clone appeared a single time. This chain links TRBV29-1 with TRBJ2-1, with D possibly TRBD2 on 5 matching bases. V lost 7 bases and J 2 bases, leaving 21 bases between the germline ends. Germline V lookup: CDR1 SQVTM, CDR2 ANQGSEA. The CDR3 consists of 16 residues. CDR3 in DNA: TGCAGCGCTATACTCTGGACTGAGACAACCTACAATGAGCAGTTCTTC. Translated, it gives CSAILWTETTYNEQFF.

The chain couples TRBV6-5 to TRBJ1-5; D might be TRBD1 (5 bases). CDR3 length: 13 residues. Germline CDR1 reads MNHEY; CDR2 reads SVGAGI. The V end was cut by 6 bases, the J end by 10 bases, with 16 bases between. The CDR3 DNA sequence: TGTGCCAGCAGGTCGGACACGGTGGGACCCCAGCATTTT. This sequence encodes CASRSDTVGPQHF.

The chain couples TRBV25-1 to TRBJ2-1; 9 bases map to TRBD1. Germline V lookup: CDR1 MGHDK, CDR2 SYGVNS. The CDR3 covers 14 residues. Trimming took 8 bases from V and 9 from J; bases not matched to a gene: 11. The CDR3 region is CASDEETGGAEQFF. The CDR3 nucleotides read TGTGCCAGCGATGAGGAGACAGGGGGGGCTGAGCAGTTCTTC.

This chain uses TRBV6-5 with TRBJ2-7; 7 bases agree with TRBD1. The germline CDR1 and CDR2 sequences are MNHEY and SVGAGI. This CDR3 comprises 14 residues. J lost 7 bases, V lost 2 bases, and 8 bases had no gene match. The CDR3 spells CASSYNTGASEQYF. DNA for the CDR3: TGTGCCAGCAGTTACAACACAGGGGCGTCAGAGCAGTACTTC.

Here the CDR3 reads CASSTTSGGSYEQYF. The CDR3 coding sequence is TGTGCCAGCAGCACCACTAGCGGGGGGTCCTACGAGCAGTACTTC. The rearrangement joins TRBV7-2 to TRBJ2-7, with 12 nucleotides matching TRBD2. J gave up 1 base and V 5 bases, and 3 bases lay outside the gene matches. The CDR3 is 15 amino acids. Germline V CDR1 and CDR2: SGHTA, FQGNSA.

The gene calls are TRBV5-1 and TRBJ1-4; tentatively, D is TRBD1 (5 bases). The CDR3 length is 14 residues. The V and J ends lost 0 bases and 4 bases respectively, with 7 bases between them. Germline V lookup: CDR1 SGHRS, CDR2 YFSETQ. CDR3 bases: TGCGCCAGCAGCTTGGGGGGCCATAATGAAAAACTGTTTTTT. Encoded protein: CASSLGGHNEKLFF.

The J gene is TRBJ2-1, the V gene TRBV3-1 (or the pseudogene TRBV3-2); tentative D call: TRBD1 (6 bases). Trimming took off 4 bases at V and 5 bases at J, with 18 bases between the two ends. The CDR3 totals 16 residues. Germline V gene sequence: CDR1 LGHDT, CDR2 YNNKEL (reference sequence). The CDR3 DNA is TGTGCCAGCAGCCCCCCTAGGGGGACAAACCACAATGAGCAGTTCTTC. It is translated as CASSPPRGTNHNEQFF.

J is TRBJ1-3 and V is TRBV9; D perhaps matches TRBD1 (6 bases). Deletions cut 2 bases from V and 2 bases from J, with 14 bases between. CDR3 length: 16 amino acids. Germline V gene lookup returns CDR1 SGDLS and CDR2 YYNGEE. The CDR3 spells CASSVSTTGTGNTIYF. The CDR3 DNA reads as TGTGCCAGCAGCGTCTCTACCACAGGGACTGGAAACACCATATATTTT.

The V and J genes are TRBV28 and TRBJ1-1, with D possibly TRBD1 on 5 matching bases. Germline values: CDR1 MDHEN, CDR2 SYDVKM. V was shortened by 6 bases and J by 4 bases, with 15 bases between the two germline ends. The CDR3 totals 14 residues. The CDR3 sequence: CASSTFRGSTEAFF. CDR3 nucleotides: TGTGCCAGCAGCACCTTCCGGGGGAGCACTGAAGCTTTCTTT.